This T cell receptor (beta chain) was sequenced for a study of cytomegalovirus exposure and HLA in healthy donors. With regard to this clone: The antigen is not known.

Germline CDR1 and CDR2: LNHDA and SQIVND (reference sequence). Deletions cut 3 bases from V and 6 bases from J, with 12 bases between. The CDR3 runs to 14 residues. Primers included in the PCR were 60 Vbeta and 13 Jbeta primers. Assay: immunoSEQ multiplex PCR; the TCRdb copy retains only in-frame clones and omits some. The table has 100,000 or so clones, approximately 70% seen once. General study findings and limits: A prior analysis recorded that most TCR beta V segments were productive about 90% or about 30% of the time. Researchers counted around 170 TCR beta chains as cytomegalovirus-associated. Highly shared variants forming one cluster were likely a sequencing artifact.

The chain recombines TRBV19 with TRBJ1-5; D is unresolved. This receptor was taken from a young woman in good health and CMV-seropositive. The sequenced sample was PBMCs. The CDR3 is CASSIPGFAQPQHF. The CDR3 DNA is TGTGCCAGTAGTATTCCCGGGTTTGCTCAGCCCCAGCATTTT.